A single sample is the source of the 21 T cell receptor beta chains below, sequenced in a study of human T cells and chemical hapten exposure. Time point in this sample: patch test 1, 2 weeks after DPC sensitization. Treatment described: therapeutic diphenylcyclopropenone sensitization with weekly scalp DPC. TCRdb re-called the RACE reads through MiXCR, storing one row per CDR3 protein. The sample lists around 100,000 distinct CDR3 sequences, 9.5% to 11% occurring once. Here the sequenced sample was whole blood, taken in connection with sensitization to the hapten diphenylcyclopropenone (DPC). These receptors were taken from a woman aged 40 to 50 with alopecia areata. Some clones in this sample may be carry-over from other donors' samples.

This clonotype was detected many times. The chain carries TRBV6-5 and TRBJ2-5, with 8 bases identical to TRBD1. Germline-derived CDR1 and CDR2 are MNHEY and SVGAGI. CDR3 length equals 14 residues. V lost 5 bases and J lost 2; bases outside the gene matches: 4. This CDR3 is CASSPNRGQETQYF. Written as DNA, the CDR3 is TGTGCCAGCAGTCCGAACAGGGGGCAAGAGACCCAGTACTTC.

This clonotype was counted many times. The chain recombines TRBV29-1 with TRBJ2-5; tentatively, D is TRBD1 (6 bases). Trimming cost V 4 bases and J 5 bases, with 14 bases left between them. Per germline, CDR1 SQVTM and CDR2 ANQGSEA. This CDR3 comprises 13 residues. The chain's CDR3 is CSVGNRVTETQYF. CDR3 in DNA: TGCAGCGTTGGTAACAGGGTTACGGAGACCCAGTACTTC.

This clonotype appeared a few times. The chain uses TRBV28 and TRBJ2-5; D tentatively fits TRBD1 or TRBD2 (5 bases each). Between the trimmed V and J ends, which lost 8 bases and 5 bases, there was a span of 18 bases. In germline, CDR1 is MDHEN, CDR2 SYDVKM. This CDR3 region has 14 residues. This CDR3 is CASRDDRTSETQYF. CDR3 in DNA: TGTGCCAGCCGGGATGACAGAACCAGCGAGACCCAGTACTTC.

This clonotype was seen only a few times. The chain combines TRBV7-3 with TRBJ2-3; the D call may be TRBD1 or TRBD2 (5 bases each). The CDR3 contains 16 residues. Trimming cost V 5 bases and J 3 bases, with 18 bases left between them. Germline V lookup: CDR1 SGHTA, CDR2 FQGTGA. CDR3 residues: CASSVVGRQTTDTQYF. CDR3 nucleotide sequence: TGTGCCAGCAGCGTGGTGGGACGCCAAACGACAGATACGCAGTATTTT.

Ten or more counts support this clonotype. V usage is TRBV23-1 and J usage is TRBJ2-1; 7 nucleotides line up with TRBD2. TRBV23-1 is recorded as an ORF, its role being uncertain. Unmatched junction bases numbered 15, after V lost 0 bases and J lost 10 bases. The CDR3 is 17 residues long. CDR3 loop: CASSQSSPRGGLREQFF. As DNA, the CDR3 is TGCGCCAGCAGTCAATCGAGTCCGAGGGGAGGGTTGCGGGAGCAGTTCTTC.

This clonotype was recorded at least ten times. The CDR3 coding sequence is TGTGCCACCACCGAGGGACTAGCGGATGCCACAGATACGCAGTATTTT. Translating it yields CATTEGLADATDTQYF. The chain links TRBV15 to TRBJ2-3, with 11 bases aligning to TRBD2. V trimming: 7 bases; J trimming: 2 bases; junction bases outside the gene matches: 8. The V gene's germline CDR1 is LNHNV and CDR2 YYDKDF (reference sequence). This CDR3 is 16 amino acids long. Looking up the rest from reference TRBV15 and TRBJ2-3 gives the full variable domain: DAMVIQNPRYQVTQFGKPVTLSCSQTLNHNVMYWYQQKSSQAPKLLFHYYDKDFNNEADTPDNFQSRRPNTSFCFLDIRSPGLGDTAMYLCATTEGLADATDTQYFGPGTRLTVL.

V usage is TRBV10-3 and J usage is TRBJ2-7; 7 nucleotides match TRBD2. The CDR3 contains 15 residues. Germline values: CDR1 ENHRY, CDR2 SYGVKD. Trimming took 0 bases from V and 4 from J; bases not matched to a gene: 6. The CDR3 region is CAISESGGHGYEQYF. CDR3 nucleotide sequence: TGTGCCATCAGTGAGTCGGGAGGGCACGGATACGAGCAGTACTTC.

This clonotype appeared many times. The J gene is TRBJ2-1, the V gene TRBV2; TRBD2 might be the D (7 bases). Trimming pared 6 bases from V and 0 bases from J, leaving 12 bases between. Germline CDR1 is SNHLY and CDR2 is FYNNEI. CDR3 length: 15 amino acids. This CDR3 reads CASRKGGSSYNEQFF. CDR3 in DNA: TGTGCCAGCAGGAAGGGGGGGAGCTCCTACAATGAGCAGTTCTTC.

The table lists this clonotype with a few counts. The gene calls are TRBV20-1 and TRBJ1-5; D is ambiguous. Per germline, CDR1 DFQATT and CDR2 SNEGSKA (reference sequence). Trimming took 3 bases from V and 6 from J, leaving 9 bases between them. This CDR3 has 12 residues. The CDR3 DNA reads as TGCAGTGCTAGTATGGGTGGTCAGCCCCAGCATTTT. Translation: CSASMGGQPQHF.

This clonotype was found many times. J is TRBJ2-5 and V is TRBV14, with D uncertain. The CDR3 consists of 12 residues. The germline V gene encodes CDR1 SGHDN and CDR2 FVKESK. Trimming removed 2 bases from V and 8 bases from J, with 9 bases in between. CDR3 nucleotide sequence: TGTGCCAGCAGCCAATTTAGGGAAACCCAGTACTTC. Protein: CASSQFRETQYF.

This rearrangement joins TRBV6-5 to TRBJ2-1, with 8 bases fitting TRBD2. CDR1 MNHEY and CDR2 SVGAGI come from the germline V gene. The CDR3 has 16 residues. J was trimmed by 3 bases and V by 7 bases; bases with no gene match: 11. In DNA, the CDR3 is TGTGCCAGCACCCGCGGGTCGGGGGGGAACTACAATGAGCAGTTCTTC. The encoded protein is CASTRGSGGNYNEQFF.

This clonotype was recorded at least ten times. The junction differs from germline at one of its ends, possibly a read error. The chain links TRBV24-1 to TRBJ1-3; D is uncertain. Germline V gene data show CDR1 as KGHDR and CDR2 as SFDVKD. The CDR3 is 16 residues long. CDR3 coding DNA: TGTGCCACCAGTGTTTTGCAGCAGAGCTCTGGAAACACCATATATTTT. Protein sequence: CATSVLQQSSGNTIYF.

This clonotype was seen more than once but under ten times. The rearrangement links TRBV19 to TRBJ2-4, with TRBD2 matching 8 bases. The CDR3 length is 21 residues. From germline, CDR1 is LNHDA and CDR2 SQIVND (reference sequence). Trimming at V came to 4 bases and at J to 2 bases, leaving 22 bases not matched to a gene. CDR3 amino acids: CASSTLTRSSGPWAPKNIQYF. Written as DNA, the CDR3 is TGTGCCAGTAGTACCCTTACGCGGTCTAGCGGGCCCTGGGCCCCCAAAAACATTCAGTACTTC.

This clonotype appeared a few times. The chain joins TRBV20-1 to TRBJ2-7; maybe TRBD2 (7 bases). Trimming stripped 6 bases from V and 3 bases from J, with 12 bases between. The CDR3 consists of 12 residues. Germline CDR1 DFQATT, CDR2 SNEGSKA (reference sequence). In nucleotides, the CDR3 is TGCAGTGCCAGGGGAGGGGACTACGAGCAGTACTTC. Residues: CSARGGDYEQYF.

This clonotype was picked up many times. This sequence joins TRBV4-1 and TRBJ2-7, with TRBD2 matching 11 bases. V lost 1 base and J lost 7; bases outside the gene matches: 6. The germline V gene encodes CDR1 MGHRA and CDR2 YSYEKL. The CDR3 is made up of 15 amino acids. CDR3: CASSQAVLAGGEQYF. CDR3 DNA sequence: TGCGCCAGCAGCCAAGCCGTGTTAGCGGGAGGGGAGCAGTACTTC.

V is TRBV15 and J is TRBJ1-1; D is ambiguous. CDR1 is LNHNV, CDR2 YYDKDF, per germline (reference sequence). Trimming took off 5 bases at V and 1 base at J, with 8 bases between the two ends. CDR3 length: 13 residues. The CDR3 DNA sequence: TGTGCCACCAGCCTGGGTCGGAACACTGAAGCTTTCTTT. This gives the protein CATSLGRNTEAFF. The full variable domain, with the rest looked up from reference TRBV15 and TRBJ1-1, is DAMVIQNPRYQVTQFGKPVTLSCSQTLNHNVMYWYQQKSSQAPKLLFHYYDKDFNNEADTPDNFQSRRPNTSFCFLDIRSPGLGDTAMYLCATSLGRNTEAFFGQGTRLTVV.

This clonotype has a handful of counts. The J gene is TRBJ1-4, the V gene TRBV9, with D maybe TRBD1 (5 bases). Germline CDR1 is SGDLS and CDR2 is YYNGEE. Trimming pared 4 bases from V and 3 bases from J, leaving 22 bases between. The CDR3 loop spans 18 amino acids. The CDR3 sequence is CASSPRLGTGGANEKLFF. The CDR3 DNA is TGTGCCAGCAGCCCCCGATTAGGGACGGGAGGGGCTAATGAAAAACTGTTTTTT.

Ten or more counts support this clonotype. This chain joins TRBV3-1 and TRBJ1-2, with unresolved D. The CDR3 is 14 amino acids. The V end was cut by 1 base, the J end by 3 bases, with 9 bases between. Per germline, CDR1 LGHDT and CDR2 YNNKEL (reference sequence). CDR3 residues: CASSQAGIYYGYTF. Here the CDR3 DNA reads TGTGCCAGCAGCCAAGCTGGAATTTACTATGGCTACACCTTC.

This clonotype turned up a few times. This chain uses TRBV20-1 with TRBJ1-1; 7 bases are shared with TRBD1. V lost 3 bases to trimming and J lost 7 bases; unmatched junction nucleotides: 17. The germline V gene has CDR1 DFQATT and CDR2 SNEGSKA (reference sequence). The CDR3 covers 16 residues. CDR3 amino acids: CSASPLDRTHPGEAFF. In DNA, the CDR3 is TGCAGTGCTAGTCCCTTGGACAGGACCCATCCGGGTGAAGCTTTCTTT.

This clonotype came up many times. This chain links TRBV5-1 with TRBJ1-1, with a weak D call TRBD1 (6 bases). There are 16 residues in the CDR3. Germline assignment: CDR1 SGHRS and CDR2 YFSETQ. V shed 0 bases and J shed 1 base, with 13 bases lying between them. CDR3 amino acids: CASSLAAGASNTEAFF. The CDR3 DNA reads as TGCGCCAGCAGCTTGGCCGCGGGGGCGTCGAACACTGAAGCTTTCTTT. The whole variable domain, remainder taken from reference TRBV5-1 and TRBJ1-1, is KAGVTQTPRYLIKTRGQQVTLSCSPISGHRSVSWYQQTPGQGLQFLFEYFSETQRNKGNFPGRFSGRQFSNSRSEMNVSTLELGDSALYLCASSLAAGASNTEAFFGQGTRLTVV.

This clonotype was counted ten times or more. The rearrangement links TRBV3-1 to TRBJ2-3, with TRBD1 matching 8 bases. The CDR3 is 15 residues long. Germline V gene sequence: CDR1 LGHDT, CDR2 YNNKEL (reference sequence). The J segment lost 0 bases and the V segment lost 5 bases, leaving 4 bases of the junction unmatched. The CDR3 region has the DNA TGTGCCAGCAGCAGCCGGGACAGGAGCACAGATACGCAGTATTTT. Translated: CASSSRDRSTDTQYF.